The 28 T cell receptor beta chains below all came from one sample that was sequenced in a study of regulatory T cells in long-lasting Graves disease. Sample time point: newly diagnosed GD, antithyroid drugs for less than 3 months. RNA from PBMCs was the source of the TCR library. Combining iRepertoire HTBI primers with Arm-PCR of CDR3 regions, the authors built TCR beta libraries. MiXCR, run by TCRdb on the multiplex PCR reads, gives a single entry per CDR3 protein. Here the sample spans 550,000 to 600,000 distinct CDR3 sequences, 15% to 20% being singletons. Separately, the same data were catalogued under a study of T cells in Graves' hyperthyroidism and ophthalmopathy.

The specimen comprised peripheral blood mononuclear cells (PBMCs), sampled at new diagnosis, from a patient treated with antithyroid drugs. The receptors were gathered from a man aged 18 to 30 with Graves disease.

The V call is TRBV28, the J call TRBJ2-1; 9 bases agree with TRBD1. The germline V gene encodes CDR1 MDHEN and CDR2 SYDVKM. V lost 4 bases and J lost 10; bases outside the gene matches: 11. There are 15 residues in the CDR3. CDR3: CASSSPGTGLNEQFF. CDR3 nucleotides: TGTGCCAGCAGTTCACCCGGGACAGGGCTCAACGAGCAGTTCTTC.

This clonotype was counted at least ten times. The chain links TRBV7-8 to TRBJ2-1; 10 bases are shared with TRBD2. Germline CDR1 and CDR2: SGHVS and FQNEAQ. The ends lost 1 base at V and 9 bases at J; junction bases unmatched: 3. The CDR3 runs 14 residues. The CDR3 coding sequence is TGTGCCAGCAGCTTAGGTAGCGGGAGGTCTGAGCAGTTCTTC. It encodes CASSLGSGRSEQFF.

This clonotype was observed at least ten times. This chain uses TRBV25-1 with TRBJ1-2; D remains unclear. Germline assignment: CDR1 MGHDK and CDR2 SYGVNS. The CDR3 is made up of 15 amino acids. Trimming took off 3 bases at V and 4 bases at J, with 15 bases between the two ends. CDR3: CASSDWNPGGYGYTF. Written as DNA, the CDR3 is TGTGCCAGCAGTGATTGGAACCCGGGAGGCTATGGCTACACCTTC.

This clonotype was detected ten times or more. The chain carries TRBV7-9 and TRBJ2-7; no clear D gene. The CDR3 is 14 residues long. Trimming left V 6 bases short and J 2 bases short, with 14 bases between. Germline CDR1 and CDR2: SEHNR and FQNEAQ (reference sequence). The CDR3 protein is CASSSDLTTYEQYF. CDR3 bases: TGTGCCAGCAGTTCGGACCTAACTACCTACGAGCAGTACTTC.

This clonotype was seen ten or more times. The rearrangement links TRBV5-1 to TRBJ2-1; D is unresolved. The V end lost 0 bases, the J end lost 13 bases, and 17 bases lay between the germline ends. The CDR3 is 14 amino acids. Looked up from germline, CDR1 is SGHRS and CDR2 is YFSETQ. The CDR3 region is CASSLAEAPREQFF. CDR3 nucleotide sequence: TGCGCCAGCAGCTTGGCCGAGGCTCCCCGAGAACAGTTCTTC.

This clonotype was seen many times. CDR3 in amino acids: CSVATAEQYF. As DNA, the CDR3 is TGCAGCGTTGCGACAGCCGAGCAGTACTTC. V and J are TRBV29-1 and TRBJ2-7, with TRBD1 as a possible D gene (5 bases). V was shortened by 4 bases and J by 6 bases, with 7 bases between the two germline ends. Germline V gene lookup returns CDR1 SQVTM and CDR2 ANQGSEA. The CDR3 is 10 amino acids.

This clonotype was counted between two and nine times. The chain is built from TRBV4-2 and TRBJ2-1; D remains unclear. The germline V and J ends were trimmed by 3 bases and 0 bases, with 12 bases remaining between them. This CDR3 has 16 residues. CDR1 and CDR2 (germline): LGHNA, YNFKEQ. CDR3: CASSHRSDNSYNEQFF. CDR3 DNA sequence: TGTGCCAGCAGCCATCGCAGCGATAACTCCTACAATGAGCAGTTCTTC.

Points on this clonotype: This may be a read error, as it is one base from a much larger clone. The chain combines TRBV11-3 with TRBJ2-3; D unresolved. Germline V gene data show CDR1 as SGHNT and CDR2 as YENEEA. The V end lost 5 bases, the J end lost 4 bases, and 4 bases lay between the germline ends. CDR3 length: 11 amino acids. The CDR3 nucleotides read TGTGCCAGCAGCAAATCAGATACGCAGTATTTT. This sequence encodes CASSKSDTQYF.

This chain joins TRBV9 and TRBJ2-7; 9 bases are shared with TRBD1. The CDR3 has 15 amino acids. CDR1 and CDR2 from the germline V gene are SGDLS and YYNGEE. Trimming at V came to 4 bases and at J to 0 bases, leaving 5 bases not matched to a gene. This chain's CDR3 is CASSPWTGDSYEQYF. The CDR3 DNA follows: TGTGCCAGCAGCCCTTGGACAGGGGACTCCTACGAGCAGTACTTC. The full variable domain, with the rest looked up from reference TRBV9 and TRBJ2-7, is DSGVTQTPKHLITATGQRVTLRCSPRSGDLSVYWYQQSLDQGLQFLIQYYNGEERAKGNILERFSAQQFPDLHSELNLSSLELGDSALYFCASSPWTGDSYEQYFGPGTRLTVT.

The V gene is TRBV9, the J gene TRBJ2-7; D possibly corresponds to TRBD1 (6 bases). Germline V lookup: CDR1 SGDLS, CDR2 YYNGEE. This CDR3 has 17 amino acids. Trimming removed 3 bases at V and 7 bases at J, with 26 bases between. For the CDR3, the DNA is TGTGCCAGCAGCGCCTTAGGGGGATCGAGCTCCTACAATGAGCAGTACTTC. Translated, it gives CASSALGGSSSYNEQYF.

V gene TRBV30 combines with J gene TRBJ1-3; D is undetermined. CDR3 length: 14 amino acids. V was cut by 4 bases and J by 0 bases, with 10 bases left in between. From germline, CDR1 is GTSNPN and CDR2 SVGIG (reference sequence). The CDR3 spells CAWKRRISGNTIYF. For the CDR3, the DNA is TGTGCCTGGAAACGCAGGATCTCTGGAAACACCATATATTTT.

The gene calls are TRBV19 and TRBJ1-2, with D hard to call. From germline, CDR1 is LNHDA and CDR2 SQIVND (reference sequence). Trimming took 3 bases from V and 5 from J, leaving 10 bases between them. CDR3 length: 13 residues. CDR3 amino acids: CASSISSPYGYTF. CDR3 nucleotides: TGTGCCAGTAGTATTAGCAGCCCGTATGGCTACACCTTC.

This clonotype has only a few counts. Here the CDR3 reads CASSVRAGGDDSPLHF. CDR3 bases: TGTGCCAGCAGCGTAAGAGCAGGGGGAGACGATTCACCCCTCCACTTT. The J gene is TRBJ1-6, the V gene TRBV9, with TRBD1 matching 7 bases. Germline lookup yields CDR1 SGDLS and CDR2 YYNGEE. V lost 1 base and J lost 8; bases outside the gene matches: 9. The CDR3 sequence is 16 residues long.

The chain recombines TRBV6-2 or TRBV6-3 with TRBJ1-1; D remains unclear. Germline V gene sequence: CDR1 MNHEY, CDR2 SVGEGT. V was shortened by 7 bases and J by 0 bases, with 12 bases between the two germline ends. The CDR3 extends over 14 amino acids. The CDR3 sequence is CASTPSDLNTEAFF. Here the CDR3 DNA reads TGTGCCAGCACTCCTTCAGACTTGAACACTGAAGCTTTCTTT.

In regard to this clonotype: This may be a read error: a much more frequent sequence differs by one nucleotide. The chain joins TRBV6-4 to TRBJ1-2; the D gene is possibly TRBD1 (6 bases). The CDR3 extends over 14 amino acids. Germline V lookup: CDR1 MRHNA, CDR2 SNTAGT. This CDR3 is CASSETMRGNGHTF. CDR3 bases: TGTGCCAGCAGTGAGACAATGAGGGGGAATGGCCACACCTTC.

This clonotype was found a few times. The chain links TRBV2 to TRBJ2-1, with D possibly TRBD2 on 5 matching bases. The CDR3 is made up of 13 amino acids. V was shortened by 4 bases and J by 7 bases, with 11 bases between the two germline ends. Germline V gene data show CDR1 as SNHLY and CDR2 as FYNNEI. The CDR3 coding sequence is TGTGCCAGCAGTGTCCTGGAGGCGAATGAGCAGTTCTTC. Protein: CASSVLEANEQFF.

Many counts were recorded for this clonotype. The gene calls are TRBV6-2 or TRBV6-3 and TRBJ1-4, with D unclear. The V gene lost 2 bases and the J gene lost 4 bases, with 8 bases spanning the gap. The CDR3 runs to 14 residues. Germline loops: CDR1 MNHEY, CDR2 SVGEGT. The CDR3, as DNA: TGTGCCAGCAGTTACCAGGCGGATAATGAAAAACTGTTTTTT. The encoded protein is CASSYQADNEKLFF.

This clonotype was counted ten times or more. The chain joins TRBV28 to TRBJ2-5; a possible D gene is TRBD2 (5 bases). The length of the CDR3 is 14 residues. Per the germline V gene, CDR1 is MDHEN and CDR2 is SYDVKM. The germline V and J ends were trimmed by 6 bases and 2 bases, with 13 bases remaining between them. CDR3 region: CASSLLGLQETQYF. CDR3 nucleotide sequence: TGTGCCAGCAGCTTACTAGGGTTACAAGAGACCCAGTACTTC.

On this clonotype: A read error is possible here, since a much larger clone lies one base away. The chain recombines TRBV30 with TRBJ2-1; the D gene is possibly TRBD2 (6 bases). The length of the CDR3 is 11 residues. Germline CDR1 is GTSNPN and CDR2 is SVGIG (reference sequence). CDR3 coding DNA: TGTGCCTGGAGTCCAGCGGGTGAGCAGCTCTTC. Translation: CAWSPAGEQLF.

This clonotype was picked up many times. The chain links TRBV7-8 to TRBJ1-5; 8 bases align to TRBD1. The CDR3 length is 13 residues. The germline CDR1 and CDR2 sequences are SGHVS and FQNEAQ. V lost 7 bases, J lost 6 bases, and 5 bases stayed unmatched. The CDR3 loop reads CASTSTGGQPQHF. For the CDR3, the DNA is TGTGCCAGCACCTCCACAGGGGGTCAGCCCCAGCATTTT.

This clonotype was observed a handful of times. The genes are TRBV5-1 and TRBJ2-7, with no clear D. Germline V lookup: CDR1 SGHRS, CDR2 YFSETQ. V was clipped by 0 bases and J by 7 bases, with 11 bases between them. This CDR3 is built from 13 residues. The CDR3 DNA reads TGCGCCAGCAGCTTGGTCAGTGAGTGGGAGCAGTACTTC. Translating it yields CASSLVSEWEQYF.

As regards this clonotype: The junction and the germline gene differ at one end; a read error may be behind it. The rearrangement uses TRBV7-9 and TRBJ2-1, with no clear D. The CDR3 runs 13 residues. Germline loops: CDR1 SEHNR, CDR2 FQNEAQ (reference sequence). The CDR3 coding sequence is TGTGCCAGCAGCTTAGAGGTGGCTTCGGGCCAGCACTTC. Amino acids: CASSLEVASGQHF.

Many counts were recorded for this clonotype. The genes are TRBV18 and TRBJ1-4; D may be TRBD1 (6 bases). Germline V gene sequence: CDR1 KGHSH, CDR2 LQKENI. Trimming left V 5 bases short and J 5 bases short, with 12 bases between. The CDR3 runs to 14 residues. The CDR3 DNA reads TGTGCCAGCTCAACGGACAGCAGAAATGAAAAACTGTTTTTT. It encodes CASSTDSRNEKLFF.

This chain uses TRBV11-2 with TRBJ1-2; no reliable D call. The CDR3 covers 13 residues. CDR1 is SGHAT and CDR2 is FQNNGV in the germline V gene. The ends were cut back, 3 bases at V and 4 bases at J, with 9 bases in the middle. The chain's CDR3 is CASSLNGLYGYTF. CDR3 coding DNA: TGTGCCAGCAGCTTGAACGGGCTCTATGGCTACACCTTC. Full variable domain (outside the CDR3, taken from reference TRBV11-2 and TRBJ1-2): EAGVAQSPRYKIIEKRQSVAFWCNPISGHATLYWYQQILGQGPKLLIQFQNNGVVDDSQLPKDRFSAERLKGVDSTLKIQPAKLEDSAVYLCASSLNGLYGYTFGSGTRLTVV.

The V gene is TRBV15, the J gene TRBJ2-7; weak D call: TRBD1 (6 bases). Trimming took 5 bases from V and 3 from J, leaving 14 bases between them. CDR1 is LNHNV, CDR2 YYDKDF, per germline (reference sequence). The CDR3 is 14 amino acids. CDR3: CATSSLTGLYEQYF. CDR3 DNA sequence: TGTGCCACCAGCTCACTGACAGGCCTCTACGAGCAGTACTTC.

This clonotype was detected only a few times. The J gene is TRBJ2-7, the V gene TRBV5-1; possible D gene TRBD2, 5 bases. The CDR3 has 14 residues. Germline CDR1 and CDR2: SGHRS and YFSETQ. Trimming left V 4 bases short and J 3 bases short, with 14 bases between. The CDR3 DNA is TGCGCCAGCAGCACGGACTCTTTAGACTACGAGCAGTACTTC. Amino acid sequence: CASSTDSLDYEQYF.

This clonotype was observed at least ten times. The chain combines TRBV10-3 with TRBJ2-5; D not resolved. CDR1 ENHRY and CDR2 SYGVKD come from the germline V gene. The V end was cut by 4 bases, the J end by 1 base, with 7 bases between. The CDR3 covers 13 residues. In nucleotides, the CDR3 is TGTGCCATCAGTGTAACAAGCCAAGAGACCCAGTACTTC. It yields the protein CAISVTSQETQYF.

This clonotype was found many times. The chain uses TRBV6-2 or TRBV6-3 and TRBJ2-3; D tentatively reads TRBD1 or TRBD2 (5 bases each). This CDR3 is built from 14 residues. V lost 5 bases to trimming and J lost 0 bases, with 9 bases between them. Germline V lookup: CDR1 MNHEY, CDR2 SVGEGT. The CDR3 region has the DNA TGTGCCAGCAGTGTCCGGGACAGCACAGATACGCAGTATTTT. Protein sequence: CASSVRDSTDTQYF.